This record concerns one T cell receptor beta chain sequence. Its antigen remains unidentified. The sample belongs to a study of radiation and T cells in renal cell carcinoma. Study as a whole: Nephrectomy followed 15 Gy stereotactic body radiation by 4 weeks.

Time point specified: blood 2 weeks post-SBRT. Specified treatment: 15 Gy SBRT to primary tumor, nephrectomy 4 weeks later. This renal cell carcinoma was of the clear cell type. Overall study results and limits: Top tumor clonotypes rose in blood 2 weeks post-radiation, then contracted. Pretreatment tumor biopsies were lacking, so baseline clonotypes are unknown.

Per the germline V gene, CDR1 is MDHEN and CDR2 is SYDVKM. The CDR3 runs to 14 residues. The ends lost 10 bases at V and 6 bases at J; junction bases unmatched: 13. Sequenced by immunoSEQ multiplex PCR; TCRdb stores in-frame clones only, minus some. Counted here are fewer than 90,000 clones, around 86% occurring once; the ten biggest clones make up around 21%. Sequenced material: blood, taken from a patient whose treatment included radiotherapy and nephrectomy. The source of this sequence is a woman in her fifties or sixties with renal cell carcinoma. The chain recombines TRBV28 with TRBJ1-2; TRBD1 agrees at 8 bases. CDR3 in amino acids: CATTVGQGRDGYTF. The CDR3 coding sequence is TGTGCCACCACCGTTGGACAGGGACGGGATGGCTACACCTTC.